The 16 T cell receptor beta chains presented below share a single source sample, sequenced in a study of blood T cells in healthy people across ages. Next came a second PCR, run for roughly 6 to 11 cycles, which used a sample-barcoded 5' primer along with a J-beta primer mix. TCRdb re-called the 5' RACE reads with MiXCR, one entry per CDR3 protein. Of about 780,000 distinct CDR3 sequences detected, roughly 24% appear once; the ten largest clones hold approximately 2.9%. These data also featured in a second study, about T cells of mothers and their children.

Input material: blood. The receptors here all came from a boy aged 5-17 years in good health.

The V gene is TRBV18, the J gene TRBJ2-3; D unresolved. V was trimmed by 6 bases and J by 5 bases, leaving 18 bases between them. The germline CDR1 and CDR2 sequences are KGHSH and LQKENI. The CDR3 has 15 amino acids. CDR3 DNA sequence: TGTGCCAGCTCCCCCACTAACGCGGAAGGAGATACGCAGTATTTT. It codes for CASSPTNAEGDTQYF. Drawing the rest from reference TRBV18 and TRBJ2-3, the complete variable domain is NAGVMQNPRHLVRRRGQEARLRCSPMKGHSHVYWYRQLPEEGLKFMVYLQKENIIDESGMPKERFSAEFPKEGPSILRIQQVVRGDSAAYFCASSPTNAEGDTQYFGPGTRLTVL.

The chain has TRBV9 and TRBJ2-2; TRBD1 matches at 9 bases. CDR3 length: 15 residues. J gave up 6 bases and V 0 bases, and 3 bases lay outside the gene matches. Germline V CDR1 and CDR2: SGDLS, YYNGEE. The CDR3 is CASSVGDRVPGELFF. The CDR3 region has the DNA TGTGCCAGCAGCGTAGGGGACAGGGTCCCCGGGGAGCTGTTTTTT. The whole variable domain, remainder taken from reference TRBV9 and TRBJ2-2, is DSGVTQTPKHLITATGQRVTLRCSPRSGDLSVYWYQQSLDQGLQFLIQYYNGEERAKGNILERFSAQQFPDLHSELNLSSLELGDSALYFCASSVGDRVPGELFFGEGSRLTVL.

The chain joins TRBV10-3 to TRBJ2-3; 8 bases align to TRBD2. After removal of 9 bases from V and 5 bases from J, the junction contained 7 bases not matched to a gene. Germline CDR1 is ENHRY and CDR2 is SYGVKD. The CDR3 totals 13 residues. The CDR3 sequence: CAIGLAGLDTQYF. CDR3 coding DNA: TGTGCCATAGGACTAGCTGGGTTAGATACGCAGTATTTT.

This clonotype turned up a few times. The chain uses TRBV7-2 and TRBJ1-4; 9 bases fit TRBD1. V shed 4 bases, J shed 8 bases, and the junction held 5 bases outside the gene matches. Germline values: CDR1 SGHTA, CDR2 FQGNSA. CDR3 length equals 14 residues. The CDR3 here is CASSSDRGREKLFF. The CDR3 DNA reads TGTGCCAGCAGCTCCGACAGGGGGAGGGAAAAACTGTTTTTT.

This sequence joins TRBV12-3 or TRBV12-4 and TRBJ2-5, with no clear D. The length of the CDR3 is 14 residues. Trimming shortened V by 1 base and J by 4 bases, and 10 bases separated the two germline ends. CDR3 DNA sequence: TGTGCCAGCAGTTTAGGCCCAAAGCGAGAGACCCAGTACTTC. Residues: CASSLGPKRETQYF.

V usage is TRBV20-1 and J usage is TRBJ2-7; TRBD2 agrees at 7 bases. The ends lost 2 bases at V and 4 bases at J; junction bases unmatched: 11. The CDR3 has 15 amino acids. Looked up from germline, CDR1 is DFQATT and CDR2 is SNEGSKA (reference sequence). The CDR3 DNA is TGCAGTGCTAGACATAGCGGGCAGGCGACATACGAGCAGTACTTC. Translated, it gives CSARHSGQATYEQYF.

The J gene is TRBJ1-4, the V gene TRBV6-6, with TRBD1 as a possible D gene (6 bases). Germline values: CDR1 MNHNY, CDR2 SVGAGI (reference sequence). With 0 bases removed from V and 3 bases from J, the gap between germline ends came to 11 bases. This CDR3 contains 16 residues. CDR3 DNA: TGTGCCAGCAGTTACTCGACGAGGGGGGCTAATGAAAAACTGTTTTTT. Translation: CASSYSTRGANEKLFF.

This chain uses TRBV7-8 with TRBJ1-3; D is undetermined. The CDR3 length is 15 residues. V shed 5 bases and J shed 4 bases, with 15 bases lying between them. Germline assignment: CDR1 SGHVS and CDR2 FQNEAQ. The chain's CDR3 is CASSQDPLPGNTIYF. The DNA of the CDR3 is TGTGCCAGCAGCCAGGACCCCCTCCCAGGAAACACCATATATTTT.

This clonotype has just a few counts. The chain employs TRBV7-9 and TRBJ2-5, with D unresolved. This CDR3 has 15 residues. Germline CDR1 SEHNR, CDR2 FQNEAQ (reference sequence). The V end was cut by 2 bases, the J end by 5 bases, with 15 bases between. CDR3 nucleotides: TGTGCCAGCAGCTTAATCAGTGGACCTAGGGAGACCCAGTACTTC. It yields the protein CASSLISGPRETQYF.

This clonotype showed up just a few times. This sequence may be a read error, since a much larger clone differs from it by one base. The V call is TRBV12-3 or TRBV12-4, the J call TRBJ2-7, with D perhaps matching TRBD2 (6 bases). This CDR3 has 15 amino acids. This chain's CDR3 is CAGSETAEGTYEQYF. The CDR3 coding sequence is TGTGCCGGCAGCGAGACCGCGGAGGGGACCTACGAGCAGTACTTC.

The chain joins TRBV5-1 to TRBJ2-1; D is perhaps TRBD1 (6 bases). With 5 bases removed from V and 2 bases from J, the gap between germline ends came to 17 bases. The CDR3 has 16 amino acids. CDR1 and CDR2 (germline): SGHRS, YFSETQ. The CDR3 nucleotides are TGCGCCAGCAGGTCTTTGACAGGTAACCCCTACAATGAGCAGTTCTTC. Protein product: CASRSLTGNPYNEQFF.

The CDR3 DNA sequence: TGCGCCAGCAGCCAAGATATCAGGGGAGGACCTGGCTACACCTTC. Translation gives CASSQDIRGGPGYTF. The chain combines TRBV4-1 with TRBJ1-2, with a weak D call TRBD1 (6 bases). Germline loops: CDR1 MGHRA, CDR2 YSYEKL. CDR3 length equals 15 residues. Deletions cut 0 bases from V and 7 bases from J, with 15 bases between.

The rearrangement joins TRBV30 to TRBJ2-4; 7 nucleotides agree with TRBD1. The CDR3 loop spans 15 amino acids. V gave up 2 bases and J gave up 7 bases; unmatched junction bases: 11. The germline V gene has CDR1 GTSNPN and CDR2 SVGIG (reference sequence). The CDR3 loop reads CAWSPQGTALNIQYF. CDR3 nucleotide sequence: TGTGCCTGGAGTCCACAAGGGACAGCCTTGAACATTCAGTACTTC.

The V and J genes are TRBV13 and TRBJ2-6, with D tentatively TRBD1 or TRBD2 (6 bases each). The germline CDR1 and CDR2 sequences are PRHDT and FYEKMQ (reference sequence). The CDR3 covers 16 residues. Trimming shortened V by 5 bases and J by 2 bases, and 13 bases separated the two germline ends. The CDR3 spells CASSPWGAPGANVLTF. The CDR3 DNA reads TGTGCCAGCAGCCCATGGGGGGCCCCTGGGGCCAACGTCCTGACTTTC.

This chain uses TRBV12-3 or TRBV12-4 with TRBJ2-2, with TRBD2 matching 9 bases. Losses at the gene ends were 11 bases for V and 1 base for J; bases not matched to a gene: 5. CDR3 length: 14 amino acids. CDR3 coding DNA: TGTGCCGGGCGGGAGGGAAAGAACACCGGGGAGCTGTTTTTT. It is translated as CAGREGKNTGELFF.

This clonotype was counted a few times. The rearrangement uses TRBV7-3 and TRBJ2-2, with D maybe TRBD1 (6 bases). Germline V gene data show CDR1 as SGHTA and CDR2 as FQGTGA. The V end lost 5 bases, the J end lost 7 bases, and 11 bases lay between the germline ends. The CDR3 is 13 amino acids. In DNA form, the CDR3 reads TGTGCCAGCAGCCTAGGACAGAGCGGGGAGCTGTTTTTT. Residues: CASSLGQSGELFF.